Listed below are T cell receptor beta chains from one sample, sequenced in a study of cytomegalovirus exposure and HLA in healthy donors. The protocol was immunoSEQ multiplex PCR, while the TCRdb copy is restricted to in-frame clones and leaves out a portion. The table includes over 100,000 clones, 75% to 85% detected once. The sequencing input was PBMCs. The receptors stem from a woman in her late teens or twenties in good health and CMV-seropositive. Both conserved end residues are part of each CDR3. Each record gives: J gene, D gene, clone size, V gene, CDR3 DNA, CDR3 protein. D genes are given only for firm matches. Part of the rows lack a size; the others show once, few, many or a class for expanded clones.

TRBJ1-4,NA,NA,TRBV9,TGTGCCAGCAGCGTAGGGACCAGCGGGGGGGTAACTAATGAAAAACTGTTTTTT,CASSVGTSGGVTNEKLFF
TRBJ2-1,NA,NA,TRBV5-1,TGCGCCAGCAGCTTGCTCGGGGTAGGCAATGAGCAGTTCTTC,CASSLLGVGNEQFF
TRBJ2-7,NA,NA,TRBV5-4,TGTGCCAGCAGCGGCGGAGGGGGCAACGAGCAGTACTTC,CASSGGGGNEQYF
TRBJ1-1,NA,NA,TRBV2,TGTGCCAGCAGTGAAGGGCGGGGACCCAACACTGAAGCTTTCTTT,CASSEGRGPNTEAFF
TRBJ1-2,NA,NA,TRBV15,TGTGCCACCAGCAGAGATCTGGGTCGACAGCCCTATGGCTACACCTTC,CATSRDLGRQPYGYTF
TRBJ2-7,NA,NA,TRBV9,TGTGCCAGCAGCGTAGGGGCCAACTACGAGCAGTACTTC,CASSVGANYEQYF
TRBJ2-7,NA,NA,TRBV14,TGTGCCAGCAGCCAAGACAGGGGCTCCTACGAGCAGTACTTC,CASSQDRGSYEQYF
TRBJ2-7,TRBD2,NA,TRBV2,TGTGCCAGCAGTGAAGCCCTAGCGGGGGGTTACGAGCAGTACTTC,CASSEALAGGYEQYF
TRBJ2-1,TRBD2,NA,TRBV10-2,TGCGCCAGCATGGGTAACCACGGGGGGGCCGATGAGCAGTTCTTC,CASMGNHGGADEQFF
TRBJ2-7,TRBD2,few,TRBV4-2,TGTGCCAGCAGCCAAGATGAGCGGGGTGCCTACGAGCAGTACTTC,CASSQDERGAYEQYF
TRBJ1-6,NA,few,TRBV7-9,TGTGCCAGCAGCACTTCCCTAAGCTCCTATAATTCACCCCTCCACTTT,CASSTSLSSYNSPLHF
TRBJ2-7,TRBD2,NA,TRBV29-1,TGCAGTGCTTCTAGCGGGGAGACCTACGAGCAGTACTTC,CSASSGETYEQYF
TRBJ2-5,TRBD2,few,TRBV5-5,TGTGCCAGCAGCTTAGGCGGGGGGGGCGTGGAGACCCAGTACTTC,CASSLGGGGVETQYF
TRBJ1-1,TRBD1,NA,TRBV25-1,TGTGCCAGCAGTGAATCTCTGGGACAGCAGAACACTGAAGCTTTCTTT,CASSESLGQQNTEAFF
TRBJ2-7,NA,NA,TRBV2,TGTGCCAGCAGTGAAGCGCTAGGAGACAGCTCCTACGAGCAGTACTTC,CASSEALGDSSYEQYF
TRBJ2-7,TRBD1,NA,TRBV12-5,TGTGCTAGTGGCCCGGGACAGGGGCGGCCTGACGAGCAGTACTTC,CASGPGQGRPDEQYF
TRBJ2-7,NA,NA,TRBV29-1,TGCAGCGTTGTGGAGGCGAACCTCTACGAGCAGTACTTC,CSVVEANLYEQYF
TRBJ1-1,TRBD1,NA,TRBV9,TGTGCCAGCAACCCGGGACAGGAGGGCACTGAAGCTTTCTTT,CASNPGQEGTEAFF
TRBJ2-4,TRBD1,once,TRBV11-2,TGTGCCAGCAGCTTTCGGACAGGCCCCATAGCCAAAAACATTCAGTACTTC,CASSFRTGPIAKNIQYF
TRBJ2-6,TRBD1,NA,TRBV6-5,TGTGCCACCACGACAGGGGCCGGGGCCAACGTCCTGACTTTC,CATTTGAGANVLTF
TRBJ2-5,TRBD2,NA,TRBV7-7,TGTGCCAGCAGCCCCCTAGCTAGCGGGGGGGAGACCCAGTACTTC,CASSPLASGGETQYF
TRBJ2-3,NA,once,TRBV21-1,TGTGCCAGCAGCACCCGGACAGGGCGGCCAGATACGCAGTATTTT,CASSTRTGRPDTQYF
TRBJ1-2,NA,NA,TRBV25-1,TGTGCCAGCAGTCGGCAGGGGTTTAATGGCTACACCTTC,CASSRQGFNGYTF
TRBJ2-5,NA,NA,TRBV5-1,TGCGCCAGCAGCTGGGCTCAAGAGACCCAGTACTTC,CASSWAQETQYF
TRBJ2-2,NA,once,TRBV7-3,TGTGCCAGCAGTCATAGTTTAACCGGGGAGCTGTTTTTT,CASSHSLTGELFF
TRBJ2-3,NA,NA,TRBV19,TGTGCCAGTAGTCTCCTACCAGGGACAGATACGCAGTATTTT,CASSLLPGTDTQYF
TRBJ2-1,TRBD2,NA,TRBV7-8,TGTGCCAGCAGCTTGGGACTAGCGGGCATCAATGAGCAGTTCTTC,CASSLGLAGINEQFF
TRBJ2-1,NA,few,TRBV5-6,TGTGCCAGCAGCTTGGGACTAGTGGGGCAGTTCTTC,CASSLGLVGQFF
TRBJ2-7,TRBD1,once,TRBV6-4,TGTGCCAGCAGTGACTGGACAGGGATAAGGGTTCGCCACGAGCAGTACTTC,CASSDWTGIRVRHEQYF
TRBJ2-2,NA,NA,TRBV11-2,TGTGCCAGCAGCTTAGACAGGTTTACCGGGGAGCTGTTTTTT,CASSLDRFTGELFF
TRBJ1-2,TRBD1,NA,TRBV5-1,TGCGCCAGCAGCTTGGGCGGGACAGAATATGGCTACACCTTC,CASSLGGTEYGYTF
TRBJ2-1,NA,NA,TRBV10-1,TGCGCCAGCAGTGAGTCGACAGGAAATTTTTACAATGAGCAGTTCTTC,CASSESTGNFYNEQFF
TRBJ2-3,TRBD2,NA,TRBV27,TGTGCCAGCAGTCCCCGACTAGCGGGGGGCACAGATACGCAGTATTTT,CASSPRLAGGTDTQYF
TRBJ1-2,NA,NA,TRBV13,TGTGCCAGCAGCTTAGGTGGGCGTAGCTATGGCTACACCTTC,CASSLGGRSYGYTF
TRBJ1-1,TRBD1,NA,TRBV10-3,TGTGCCATCAGTCCTGGACAGGGAGACACTGAAGCTTTCTTT,CAISPGQGDTEAFF
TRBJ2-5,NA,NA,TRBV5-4,TGTGCCAGCAGCGCTGGTAGTGGCAGAGGAGGGGAGACCCAGTACTTC,CASSAGSGRGGETQYF
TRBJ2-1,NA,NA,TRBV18,TGTGCCAGCTCACCGGGGGGCAATGAGCAGTTCTTC,CASSPGGNEQFF
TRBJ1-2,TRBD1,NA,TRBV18,TGTGCCAGCTCGGACGGGGTCCGAGGGACAGGGACCTTC,CASSDGVRGTGTF
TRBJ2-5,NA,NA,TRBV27,TGTGCCAGCAGTTTTTATCAGGGCGGTGAGACCCAGTACTTC,CASSFYQGGETQYF
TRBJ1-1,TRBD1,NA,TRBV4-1,TGCGCCAGCAGCCTGACAGGGGGCCAGGGTGAAGCTTTCTTT,CASSLTGGQGEAFF
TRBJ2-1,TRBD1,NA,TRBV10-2,TGCGCCAGCAGTGAGACCCGGGACAGCAGCATGTTCTTC,CASSETRDSSMFF
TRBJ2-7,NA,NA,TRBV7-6,TGTGCCAGCAGCTCCGAGAACTACGAGCAGTACTTC,CASSSENYEQYF
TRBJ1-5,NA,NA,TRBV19,TGTGCCAGTAGTATCCAGGTAACCTATAGCAATCAGCCCCAGCATTTT,CASSIQVTYSNQPQHF
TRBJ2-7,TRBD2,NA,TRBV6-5,TGTGCCAGCAGTTGGGGACTAGATTCTTACGAGCAGTACTTC,CASSWGLDSYEQYF
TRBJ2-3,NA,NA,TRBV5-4,TGTGCCAGCAGCTTCGGAGATACGCAGTATTTT,CASSFGDTQYF
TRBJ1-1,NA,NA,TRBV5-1,TGCGCCAGCAGCCCGGGGAGGGGAGGGACTGAAGCTTTCTTT,CASSPGRGGTEAFF
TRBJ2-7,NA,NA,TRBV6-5,TGTGCCAGCAGTTACAACTCGATCTACGAGCAGTACTTC,CASSYNSIYEQYF
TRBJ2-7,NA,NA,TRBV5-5,TGTGCCAGCAGCTTGGCCAGCTACGAGCAGTACTTC,CASSLASYEQYF
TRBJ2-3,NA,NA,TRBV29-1,TGCAGCGTTGAGGGTAGACAGGCTAGCACAGATACGCAGTATTTT,CSVEGRQASTDTQYF
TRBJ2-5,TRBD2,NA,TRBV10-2,TGCGCCAGTTGTCCCCTCGGACTAGCGGGGGCTCAGGCCGCCCAAGAGACCCAGTACTTC,CASCPLGLAGAQAAQETQYF